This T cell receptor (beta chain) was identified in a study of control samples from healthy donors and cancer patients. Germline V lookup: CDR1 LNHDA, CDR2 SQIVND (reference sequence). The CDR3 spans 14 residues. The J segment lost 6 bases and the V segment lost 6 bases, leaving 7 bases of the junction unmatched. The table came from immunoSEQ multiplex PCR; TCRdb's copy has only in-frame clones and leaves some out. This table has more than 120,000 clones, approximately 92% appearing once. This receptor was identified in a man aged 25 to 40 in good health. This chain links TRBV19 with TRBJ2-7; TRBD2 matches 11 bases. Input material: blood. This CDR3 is CASSASGGLSEQYF. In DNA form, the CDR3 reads TGTGCCAGTAGCGCTAGCGGGGGGTTATCCGAGCAGTACTTC. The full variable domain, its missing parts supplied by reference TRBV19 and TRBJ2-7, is DGGITQSPKYLFRKEGQNVTLSCEQNLNHDAMYWYRQDPGQGLRLIYYSQIVNDFQKGDIAEGYSVSREKKESFPLTVTSAQKNPTAFYLCASSASGGLSEQYFGPGTRLTVT.